A selection of T cell receptor beta chains follows, all from one sample in a study of cytomegalovirus exposure and HLA in healthy donors. TCRdb's table, derived via immunoSEQ multiplex PCR, lists solely in-frame clones and lacks some. In the table there are tens of thousands of clones, 45% to 70% of which are singletons. The sample taken for sequencing was PBMCs. The receptors derive from a human donor in good health. CDR3s include the opening cysteine and the closing phenylalanine or tryptophan. A D gene is named only where the DNA matches it firmly. The size of a clone is reported for some rows only, either as once, few or many, or as a class for expanded clones.

clone_size	v_call	j_call	d_call	cdr3_nt	cdr3_aa
NA	TRBV6-5	TRBJ1-5	NA	TGTGCCAGCACCCCGTCCAGGGGCCAGCCCCAGCATTTT	CASTPSRGQPQHF
NA	TRBV19	TRBJ1-2	NA	TGTGCCAGTAGTAATCCGACGACTTCTAACTATGGCTACACCTTC	CASSNPTTSNYGYTF
NA	TRBV2	TRBJ1-2	TRBD1	TGTGCCAGCAGTGAGTGGATTCAGGGGGAAGGCTACACCTTC	CASSEWIQGEGYTF
NA	TRBV28	TRBJ1-3	TRBD1	TGTGCCAGCATCAAGGACAGGGTTCCTGGAAACACCATATATTTT	CASIKDRVPGNTIYF
NA	TRBV6-4	TRBJ2-3	NA	TGTGCCAGCAGTGACTCGGCTAGCAGGGATACGCAGTATTTT	CASSDSASRDTQYF
few	TRBV2	TRBJ2-7	NA	TGTGCCAGCGAGCAGCAACAGGGTTTCACCTACGAGCAGTACTTC	CASEQQQGFTYEQYF
NA	TRBV6-4	TRBJ1-2	NA	TGTGCCAGCAGTGAGCAGGGGATGCGTGGCTACACCTTC	CASSEQGMRGYTF
NA	TRBV6-5	TRBJ2-7	TRBD1	TGTGCCAGCAGCTCCGGGACAGTCGAGCAGTACTTC	CASSSGTVEQYF
NA	TRBV15	TRBJ1-2	TRBD1	TGTGCCACCAGCAGAGAACAGGGGTTTAACTATGGCTACACCTTC	CATSREQGFNYGYTF
once	TRBV5-6	TRBJ1-2	NA	TGTGCCAGCAGCCGCGACAGGATCTATGGCTACACCTTC	CASSRDRIYGYTF